The rows below give T cell receptor beta chains drawn from one sample of a study of OX40 agonist ivuxolimab in advanced cancers. Assay used: immunoSEQ multiplex PCR; TCRdb lists only in-frame clones, some missing. The sample yields tens of thousands of clones, around nine tenths seen once. This sample comprised CD4+ or CD8+ T cells sorted from blood, obtained in a trial of the OX40 agonist ivuxolimab. Receptors originate from an adult with an advanced solid tumor such as melanoma, head and neck, liver or kidney cancer. CDR3s leave out the opening cysteine and the closing phenylalanine or tryptophan. Fields, in order: CDR3 protein, D gene, J gene, V gene. The D gene is left open where the match is weak.

ASSQAPGLGQQY | NA | TRBJ2-7 | TRBV4-1
AISDSNQPQH | NA | TRBJ1-5 | TRBV10-3
ASSHRLAGGHNEQF | TRBD2 | TRBJ2-1 | TRBV7-2
ATRRNLGRVF | NA | TRBJ1-1 | TRBV25-1
ASSDVGQGAMNQPQH | TRBD1 | TRBJ1-5 | TRBV10-2
SASFLAEY | TRBD2 | TRBJ2-7 | TRBV20-1
ASSLISGSFGGEQY | TRBD2 | TRBJ2-7 | TRBV7-6
ASRDRQGNYGYT | NA | TRBJ1-2 | TRBV6-5
ASSQETGAGGAF | TRBD1 | TRBJ1-1 | TRBV4-2
ASSLKARGAYEQY | NA | TRBJ2-7 | TRBV5-6
ASRTQETQY | NA | TRBJ2-5 | TRBV19
ASSYRGTGMETQY | TRBD1 | TRBJ2-5 | TRBV6-5
ASSHLAGGTYNEQF | TRBD2 | TRBJ2-1 | TRBV4-2